These 14 T cell receptor beta chains were all obtained from the same sample, sequenced in a study of cytomegalovirus exposure and HLA in healthy donors (dated by TCRdb to 2015 to 2018). The library was prepared using the immunoSEQ multiplex PCR assay. A mixture of 60 forward primers for TCR Vbeta segments and 13 reverse primers for TCR Jbeta segments was used in the multiplex PCR. The table was pulled from immuneACCESS by TCRdb, which kept in-frame rearrangements only. Such tables lose some clones; where checked, under half of the loss comes from unresolved V genes, and the rest has no known cause. The sample data list roughly 130,000 clones, and about 73% of these were observed just once. The ten largest clones take up about 6% of the sample. Input material: PBMCs. The receptors were gathered from a woman aged 50 to 65 in good health and CMV-seropositive.

V and J are TRBV30 and TRBJ2-7, with D possibly matching TRBD1 (6 bases). V was pared by 4 bases and J by 6 bases, with 16 bases between. The length of the CDR3 is 13 residues. The germline gives CDR1 GTSNPN, CDR2 SVGIG (reference sequence). The CDR3 DNA sequence: TGTGCCTGGATCTCGGGACATCTCTTCGAGCAGTACTTC. Amino acids: CAWISGHLFEQYF.

The chain recombines TRBV5-1 with TRBJ1-1, with D possibly matching TRBD1 (5 bases). Deletions cut 5 bases from V and 6 bases from J, with 11 bases between. Germline loops: CDR1 SGHRS, CDR2 YFSETQ. This CDR3 contains 12 residues. CDR3 nucleotides: TGCGCCAGCAGACCGGACACCTCTGAAGCTTTCTTT. Its translation is CASRPDTSEAFF.

This chain connects TRBV5-4 to TRBJ1-1, with 8 bases identical to TRBD1. Losses at the gene ends were 0 bases for V and 1 base for J; bases not matched to a gene: 5. The CDR3 runs to 16 residues. The germline gives CDR1 SGHNT, CDR2 YYREEE (reference sequence). As DNA, the CDR3 is TGTGCCAGCAGCTTGGCCCCCACAGGGGGGAACACTGAAGCTTTCTTT. Its protein product is CASSLAPTGGNTEAFF.

The CDR3 reads CASSSTPRDRGFLEQYF. For the CDR3, the DNA is TGTGCCAGCAGTTCGACTCCCCGGGACAGGGGGTTTCTGGAGCAGTACTTC. The chain couples TRBV5-6 to TRBJ2-5, with 11 bases identical to TRBD1. Germline-derived CDR1 and CDR2 are SGHDT and YYEEEE. The trim removed 5 bases at V and 11 bases at J, leaving 20 bases unmatched. This CDR3 comprises 17 residues. Full variable domain (outside the CDR3, taken from reference TRBV5-6 and TRBJ2-5): DAGVTQSPTHLIKTRGQQVTLRCSPKSGHDTVSWYQQALGQGPQFIFQYYEEEERQRGNFPDRFSGHQFPNYSSELNVNALLLGDSALYLCASSSTPRDRGFLEQYFGPGTRLLVL.

V gene TRBV6-1 combines with J gene TRBJ2-2; D is ambiguous. V was pared by 3 bases and J by 3 bases, with 11 bases between. Germline V CDR1 and CDR2: MNHNS, SASEGT. The CDR3 consists of 15 residues. This CDR3 is CASSDPLFDTGELFF. The DNA of the CDR3 is TGTGCCAGCAGTGACCCCCTATTTGACACCGGGGAGCTGTTTTTT.

J is TRBJ2-5 and V is TRBV4-1, with D perhaps matching TRBD2 (5 bases). Germline V gives CDR1 MGHRA, CDR2 YSYEKL. V was cut by 1 base and J by 4 bases, with 13 bases left in between. This CDR3 comprises 15 residues. The CDR3 coding sequence is TGCGCCAGCAGCCAAGTAGCAGGAGGAGGAGAGACCCAGTACTTC. It encodes CASSQVAGGGETQYF.

In DNA, the CDR3 is TGTGCCAGCAGCCCAAGCCACAGGGGGCCCGCCTACGAGCAGTACTTC. Translating gives CASSPSHRGPAYEQYF. The chain employs TRBV4-2 and TRBJ2-7, with 9 nucleotides matching TRBD1. After removal of 4 bases from V and 2 bases from J, the junction contained 9 bases not matched to a gene. CDR1 is LGHNA, CDR2 YNFKEQ, per germline. This CDR3 contains 16 residues.

This clone has just a few counts. CDR3 DNA: TGTGCCAGCAGCTTCCAAGGGGGCGCGTTTAGGGGCACTGAAGCTTTCTTT. This gives the protein CASSFQGGAFRGTEAFF. The rearrangement joins TRBV5-6 to TRBJ1-1; 7 nucleotides match TRBD1. There are 17 residues in the CDR3. V dropped 2 bases and J dropped 4; count of bases not matched to a gene: 14. Germline CDR1 is SGHDT and CDR2 is YYEEEE.

This clone turned up a few times. V gene TRBV14 combines with J gene TRBJ2-4; the D gene is possibly TRBD1 (6 bases). The CDR3 runs to 17 residues. The V gene lost 1 base and the J gene lost 2 bases, with 15 bases spanning the gap. Looked up from germline, CDR1 is SGHDN and CDR2 is FVKESK. This CDR3 is CASSQGRGVTTKNIQYF. Here the CDR3 DNA reads TGTGCCAGCAGCCAAGGCAGGGGCGTAACCACCAAAAACATTCAGTACTTC.

The rearrangement links TRBV19 to TRBJ2-2; D may be TRBD1 (5 bases). Germline loops: CDR1 LNHDA, CDR2 SQIVND (reference sequence). With 5 bases removed from V and 4 bases from J, the gap between germline ends came to 11 bases. The CDR3 has 14 amino acids. CDR3 in DNA: TGTGCCAGTAGTTTCCCAGGGTCCACCGGGGAGCTGTTTTTT. Amino acids: CASSFPGSTGELFF.

The CDR3 is CASRQQVVGTEAFF. The CDR3 DNA follows: TGTGCCAGCAGACAACAGGTTGTGGGCACTGAAGCTTTCTTT. The chain employs TRBV6-1 and TRBJ1-1; D perhaps matches TRBD1 (5 bases). The V gene's germline CDR1 is MNHNS and CDR2 SASEGT. The CDR3 is 14 amino acids. Trimming took off 6 bases at V and 4 bases at J, with 15 bases between the two ends.

This clone has a handful of counts. The chain joins TRBV6-1 to TRBJ2-5; weak D call: TRBD2 (6 bases). The better agreement between TRBJ2-7 and the DNA end casts doubt on the J call. Germline assignment: CDR1 MNHNS and CDR2 SASEGT. This CDR3 is 13 amino acids long. This CDR3 is CASTAGGTYEQYF. The DNA for the CDR3 is TGTGCCAGCACCGCCGGAGGGACCTACGAGCAGTACTTC.

This chain links TRBV6-5 with TRBJ2-7, with TRBD1 identical over 8 bases. This CDR3 has 15 amino acids. Germline CDR1 is MNHEY and CDR2 is SVGAGI. V was pared by 5 bases and J by 5 bases, with 11 bases of the junction left unmatched. The CDR3 nucleotides read TGTGCCAGCAGTCCCCTAGGGACAGGTCACCACGAGCAGTACTTC. Translating gives CASSPLGTGHHEQYF.

This rearrangement joins TRBV5-3 to TRBJ1-1; 11 nucleotides agree with TRBD1. TRBV5-3 is given ORF status, its function remaining uncertain. V shed 10 bases and J 5 bases; nucleotides not matched to a gene: 10. The CDR3 length is 14 residues. Here the CDR3 reads CASSRDRGETEAFF. The CDR3 nucleotides read TGTGCCTCCTCCCGGGACAGGGGGGAAACTGAAGCTTTCTTT.